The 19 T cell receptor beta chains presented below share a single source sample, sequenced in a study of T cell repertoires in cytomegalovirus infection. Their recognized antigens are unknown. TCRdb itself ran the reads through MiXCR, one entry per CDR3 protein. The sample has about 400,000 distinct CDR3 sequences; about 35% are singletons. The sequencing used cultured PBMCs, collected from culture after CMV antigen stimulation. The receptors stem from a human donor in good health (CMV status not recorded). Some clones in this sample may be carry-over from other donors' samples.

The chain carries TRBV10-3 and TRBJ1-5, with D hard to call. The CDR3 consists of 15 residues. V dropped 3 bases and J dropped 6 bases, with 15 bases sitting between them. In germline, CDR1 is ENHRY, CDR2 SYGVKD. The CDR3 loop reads CAISEGSQISQPQHF. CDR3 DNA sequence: TGTGCCATCAGTGAAGGCAGCCAGATTAGTCAGCCCCAGCATTTT.

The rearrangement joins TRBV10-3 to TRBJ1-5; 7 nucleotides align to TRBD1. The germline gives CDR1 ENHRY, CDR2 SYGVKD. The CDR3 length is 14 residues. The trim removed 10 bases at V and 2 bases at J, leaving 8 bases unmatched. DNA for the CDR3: TGTGCCACCGGGGACAGCAGAGGCAATCAGCCCCAGCATTTT. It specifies CATGDSRGNQPQHF.

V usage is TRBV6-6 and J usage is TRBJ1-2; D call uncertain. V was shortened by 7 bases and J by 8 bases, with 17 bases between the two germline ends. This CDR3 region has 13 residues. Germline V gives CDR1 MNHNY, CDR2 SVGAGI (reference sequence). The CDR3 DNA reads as TGTGCCAGCACCCTTGGGAGTTTTCGGGGCTACACCTTC. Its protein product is CASTLGSFRGYTF.

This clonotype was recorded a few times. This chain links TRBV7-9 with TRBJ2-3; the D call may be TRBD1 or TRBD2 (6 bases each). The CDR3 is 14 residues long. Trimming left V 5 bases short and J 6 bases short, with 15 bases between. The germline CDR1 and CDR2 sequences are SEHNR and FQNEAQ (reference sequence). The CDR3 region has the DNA TGTGCCAGCAGCCCTACGGGGGCCTTCGATACGCAGTATTTT. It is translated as CASSPTGAFDTQYF.

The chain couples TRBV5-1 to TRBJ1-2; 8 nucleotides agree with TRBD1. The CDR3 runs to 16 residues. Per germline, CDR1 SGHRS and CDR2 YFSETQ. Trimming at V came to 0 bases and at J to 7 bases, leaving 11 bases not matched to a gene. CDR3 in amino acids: CASSLGQGTSVGGYTF. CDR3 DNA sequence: TGCGCCAGCAGCTTGGGACAGGGGACTTCTGTTGGTGGCTACACCTTC. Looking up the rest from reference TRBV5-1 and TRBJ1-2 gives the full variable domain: KAGVTQTPRYLIKTRGQQVTLSCSPISGHRSVSWYQQTPGQGLQFLFEYFSETQRNKGNFPGRFSGRQFSNSRSEMNVSTLELGDSALYLCASSLGQGTSVGGYTFGSGTRLTVV.

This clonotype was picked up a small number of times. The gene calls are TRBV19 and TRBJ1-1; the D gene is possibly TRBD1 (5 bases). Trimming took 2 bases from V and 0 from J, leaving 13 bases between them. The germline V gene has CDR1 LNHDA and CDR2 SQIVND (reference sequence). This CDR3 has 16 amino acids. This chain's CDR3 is CASSIRVGALNTEAFF. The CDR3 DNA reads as TGTGCCAGTAGTATAAGGGTTGGGGCCTTGAACACTGAAGCTTTCTTT.

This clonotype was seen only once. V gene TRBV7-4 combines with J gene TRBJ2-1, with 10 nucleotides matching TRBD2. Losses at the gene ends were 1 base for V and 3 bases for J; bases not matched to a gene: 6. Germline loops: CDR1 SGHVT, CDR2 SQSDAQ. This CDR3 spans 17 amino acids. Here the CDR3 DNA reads TGTGCCAGCAGCTTAGGCACTAGCGGGATTATCTACAATGAGCAGTTCTTC. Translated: CASSLGTSGIIYNEQFF.

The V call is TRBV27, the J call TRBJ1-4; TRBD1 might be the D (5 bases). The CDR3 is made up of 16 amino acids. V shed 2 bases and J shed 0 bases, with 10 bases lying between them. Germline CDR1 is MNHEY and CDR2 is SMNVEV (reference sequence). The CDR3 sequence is CASSLGATSTNEKLFF. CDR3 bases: TGTGCCAGCAGTTTAGGGGCCACCTCAACTAATGAAAAACTGTTTTTT.

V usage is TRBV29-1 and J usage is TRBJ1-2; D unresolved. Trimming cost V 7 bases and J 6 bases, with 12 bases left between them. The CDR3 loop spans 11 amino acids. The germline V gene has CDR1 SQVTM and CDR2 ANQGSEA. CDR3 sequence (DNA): TGCAGCGCCGAGTGGACGGATGGCTACACCTTC. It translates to CSAEWTDGYTF. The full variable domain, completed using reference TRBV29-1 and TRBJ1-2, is SAVISQKPSRDICQRGTSLTIQCQVDSQVTMMFWYRQQPGQSLTLIATANQGSEATYESGFVIDKFPISRPNLTFSTLTVSNMSPEDSSIYLCSAEWTDGYTFGSGTRLTVV.

CDR3 loop: CASSLGGGGEKLFF. CDR3 nucleotide sequence: TGTGCCAGCAGCTTAGGGGGCGGGGGTGAAAAACTGTTTTTT. The V and J genes are TRBV7-2 and TRBJ1-4; weak D call: TRBD1 (5 bases). The CDR3 is 14 amino acids. The germline gives CDR1 SGHTA, CDR2 FQGNSA. Trimming removed 1 base at V and 7 bases at J, with 10 bases between.

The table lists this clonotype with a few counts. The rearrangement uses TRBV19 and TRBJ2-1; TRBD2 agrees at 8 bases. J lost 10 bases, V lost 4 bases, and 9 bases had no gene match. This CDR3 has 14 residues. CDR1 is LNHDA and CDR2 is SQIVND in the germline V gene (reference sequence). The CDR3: CASSRGLGDGEQFF. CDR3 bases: TGTGCCAGTAGTAGGGGACTAGGAGATGGCGAGCAGTTCTTC.

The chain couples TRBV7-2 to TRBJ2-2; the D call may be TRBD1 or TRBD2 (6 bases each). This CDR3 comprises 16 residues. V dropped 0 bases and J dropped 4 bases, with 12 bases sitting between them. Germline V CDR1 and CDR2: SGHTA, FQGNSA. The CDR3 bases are TGTGCCAGCAGCTTAGCGCGGGGACAAGCCACCGGGGAGCTGTTTTTT. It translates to CASSLARGQATGELFF. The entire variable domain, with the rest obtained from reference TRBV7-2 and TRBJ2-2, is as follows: GAGVSQSPSNKVTEKGKDVELRCDPISGHTALYWYRQSLGQGLEFLIYFQGNSAPDKSGLPSDRFSAERTGGSVSTLTIQRTQQEDSAVYLCASSLARGQATGELFFGEGSRLTVL.

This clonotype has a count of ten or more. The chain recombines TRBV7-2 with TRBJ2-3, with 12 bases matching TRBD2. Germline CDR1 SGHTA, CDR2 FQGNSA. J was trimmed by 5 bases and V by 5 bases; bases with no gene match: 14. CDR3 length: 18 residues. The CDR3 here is CASSRLTTSGSRGDTQYF. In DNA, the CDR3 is TGTGCCAGCAGCCGATTAACGACTAGCGGGAGTCGGGGAGATACGCAGTATTTT.

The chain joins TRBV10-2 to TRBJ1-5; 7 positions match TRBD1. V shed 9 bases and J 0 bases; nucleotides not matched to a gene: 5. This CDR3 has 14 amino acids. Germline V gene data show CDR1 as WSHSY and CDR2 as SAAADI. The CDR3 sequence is CASVDRDSNQPQHF. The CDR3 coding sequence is TGCGCCAGTGTAGACAGGGATAGCAATCAGCCCCAGCATTTT.

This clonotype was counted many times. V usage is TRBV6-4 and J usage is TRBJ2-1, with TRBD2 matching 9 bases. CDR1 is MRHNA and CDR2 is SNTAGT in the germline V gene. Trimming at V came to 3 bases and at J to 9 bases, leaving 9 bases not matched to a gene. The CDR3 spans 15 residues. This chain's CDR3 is CASSEVAGGPAEQFF. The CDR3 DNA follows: TGTGCCAGCAGTGAAGTGGCGGGAGGGCCGGCTGAGCAGTTCTTC.

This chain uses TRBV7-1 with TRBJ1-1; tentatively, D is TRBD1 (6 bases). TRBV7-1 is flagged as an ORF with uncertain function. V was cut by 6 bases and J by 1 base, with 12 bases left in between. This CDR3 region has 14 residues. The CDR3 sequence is CASRPGQQNTEAFF. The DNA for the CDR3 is TGTGCCAGCAGGCCCGGACAGCAGAACACTGAAGCTTTCTTT.

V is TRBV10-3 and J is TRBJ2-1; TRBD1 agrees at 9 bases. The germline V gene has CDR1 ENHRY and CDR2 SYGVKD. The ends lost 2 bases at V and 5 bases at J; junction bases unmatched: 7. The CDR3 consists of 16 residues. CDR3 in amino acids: CAISEGSGQGDNEQFF. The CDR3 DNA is TGTGCCATCAGTGAGGGTTCGGGACAGGGAGACAATGAGCAGTTCTTC.

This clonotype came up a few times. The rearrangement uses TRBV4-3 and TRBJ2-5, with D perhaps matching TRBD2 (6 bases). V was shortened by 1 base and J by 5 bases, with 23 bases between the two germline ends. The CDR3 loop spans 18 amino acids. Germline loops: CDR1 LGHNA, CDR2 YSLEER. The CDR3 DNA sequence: TGCGCCAGCAGCCAAGTGGGCTCGGAGACGGGAGTAGCTGAGACCCAGTACTTC. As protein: CASSQVGSETGVAETQYF.

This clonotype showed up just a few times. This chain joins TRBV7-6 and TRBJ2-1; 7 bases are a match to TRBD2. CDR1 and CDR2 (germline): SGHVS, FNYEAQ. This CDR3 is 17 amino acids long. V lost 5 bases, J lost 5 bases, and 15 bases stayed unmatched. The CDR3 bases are TGTGCCAGCAGCCACTTGGGTGGGCGGGAGAAAGACAATGAGCAGTTCTTC. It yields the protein CASSHLGGREKDNEQFF. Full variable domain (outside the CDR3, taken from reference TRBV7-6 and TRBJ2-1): GAGVSQSPRYKVTKRGQDVALRCDPISGHVSLYWYRQALGQGPEFLTYFNYEAQQDKSGLPNDRFSAERPEGSISTLTIQRTEQRDSAMYRCASSHLGGREKDNEQFFGPGTRLTVL.